This TCR beta chain came from a study of T cells after yellow fever vaccination. TCRdb reprocessed the 5' RACE reads with MiXCR, giving one entry per CDR3 protein. The sample contains 450,000 to 600,000 distinct CDR3 sequences, roughly 12% of which appear only once. A few counts support this clonotype. This TCR derives from a man aged 25 to 40 who received the YFV17D yellow fever vaccine. The specimen comprised PBMCs, sampled on the day of the yellow fever booster vaccination.

CDR3 nucleotide sequence: TGTGCCAGCAGCTATAGGGCCCGGGCGACAGGTAGCCCCGGGGAGCTGTTTTTT. Amino acid sequence: CASSYRARATGSPGELFF. The chain combines TRBV6-5 with TRBJ2-2; D is possibly TRBD1 (6 bases). The V and J ends lost 6 bases and 6 bases respectively, with 26 bases between them. This CDR3 is built from 18 residues. Looked up from germline, CDR1 is MNHEY and CDR2 is SVGAGI.